These 17 T cell receptor beta chains share one sample of origin, sequenced in a study of metastatic and nonmetastatic thyroid tumors. All patients were treatment-naive before thyroid surgery. TCRdb re-called clones from the PCR reads using MiXCR. The sample gives about 33,000 clones, 15% to 20% of which show up once; around 12% is in the top ten. Material: blood. These receptors originate from a male donor with papillary thyroid cancer or a benign thyroid nodule (not recorded which). Some clones in this sample may be carry-over from other donors' samples.

This clone was seen many times. The chain combines TRBV3-1 with TRBJ2-1; 13 bases are shared with TRBD2. The CDR3 runs 20 residues. Germline lookup yields CDR1 LGHDT and CDR2 YNNKEL (reference sequence). Germline trimming cut 3 bases from V and 0 bases from J; bases unmatched to any gene: 11. Here the CDR3 DNA reads TGTGCCAGCAGCCATGTAATCGGGACTAGCGGGATTTCCTCCTACAATGAGCAGTTCTTC. This encodes CASSHVIGTSGISSYNEQFF.

This clone was recorded many times. The V and J genes are TRBV7-2 and TRBJ1-4; 10 positions match TRBD1. The V and J ends lost 5 bases and 8 bases, in that order; junction bases with no gene match: 5. This CDR3 spans 14 amino acids. In germline, CDR1 is SGHTA, CDR2 FQGNSA. This CDR3 is CASSADRGQEKLFF. The CDR3 DNA is TGTGCCAGCAGCGCCGACAGGGGGCAGGAAAAACTGTTTTTT.

This clone has ten or more counts. V is TRBV5-5 and J is TRBJ2-7; D perhaps matches TRBD1 (6 bases). CDR1 is SGHKS and CDR2 is YYEKEE in the germline V gene (reference sequence). Trimming stripped 1 base from V and 3 bases from J, with 11 bases between. This CDR3 region has 14 residues. In nucleotides, the CDR3 is TGTGCCAGCAGCTTGTGGTCAGGGGACTACGAGCAGTACTTC. Translating it yields CASSLWSGDYEQYF.

This clone was picked up many times. J is TRBJ2-2 and V is TRBV18; TRBD2 agrees at 7 bases. Germline V gene sequence: CDR1 KGHSH, CDR2 LQKENI. With V trimmed by 6 bases and J by 6 bases, 10 bases remained unmatched. This CDR3 is built from 15 residues. The CDR3 protein is CASSPTTSAPGELFF. Here the CDR3 DNA reads TGTGCCAGCTCGCCCACTACTAGCGCCCCCGGGGAGCTGTTTTTT.

This clone was recorded at least ten times. The chain couples TRBV18 to TRBJ1-3; TRBD1 is a possible D gene (6 bases). This CDR3 spans 16 amino acids. The germline V and J ends were trimmed by 2 bases and 1 base, with 12 bases remaining between them. Germline assignment: CDR1 KGHSH and CDR2 LQKENI. The DNA of the CDR3 is TGTGCCAGCTCACCATATTTGGGGGCTTCTGGAAACACCATATATTTT. It codes for CASSPYLGASGNTIYF.

This clone was found a few times. At one end, the junction sequence differs from germline, possibly due to a read error. V is TRBV28 and J is TRBJ2-5, with D possibly being TRBD2 (6 bases). This CDR3 has 15 amino acids. Germline V gene sequence: CDR1 MDHEN, CDR2 SYDVKM. The CDR3 region has the DNA TGTGCCAGCAGTTTTATAGAGGGAGGAGGGGAGACCAAGTACTTC. This translates into CASSFIEGGGETKYF.

This clone has ten or more counts. The chain links TRBV2 to TRBJ2-1, with 7 nucleotides matching TRBD1. Per germline, CDR1 SNHLY and CDR2 FYNNEI. J gave up 4 bases and V 5 bases, and 2 bases lay outside the gene matches. The CDR3 is made up of 13 amino acids. The CDR3 nucleotides read TGTGCCAGCAGTCAACAGGGGTACAATGAGCAGTTCTTC. Translating it yields CASSQQGYNEQFF.

This clone was observed at least ten times. Possible read error: a much larger clone is one base away. The sample holds other DNA sequences that translate to the same CDR3. This rearrangement joins TRBV5-1 to TRBJ1-2; D is undetermined. CDR1 and CDR2 (germline): SGHRS, YFSETQ. The V gene lost 5 bases and the J gene lost 5 bases, with 19 bases spanning the gap. CDR3 size: 15 residues. The CDR3 loop is CASSLSLAQAYGYTF. The DNA for the CDR3 is TGCGCCAGCAGTTTGTCTCTTGCGCAGGCTTATGGCTACACCTTC.

This clone is deemed medium-sized. This chain uses TRBV28 with TRBJ1-2; TRBD1 matches at 10 bases. CDR1 is MDHEN and CDR2 is SYDVKM in the germline V gene. The CDR3 has 15 amino acids. Trimming at V came to 5 bases and at J to 4 bases, leaving 7 bases not matched to a gene. As DNA, the CDR3 is TGTGCCAGCAGTACCGGGACAGGGGTCTTCTATGGCTACACCTTC. Protein product: CASSTGTGVFYGYTF.

This clone was observed many times. The gene calls are TRBV10-2 and TRBJ1-3; unclear D gene. CDR1 WSHSY and CDR2 SAAADI come from the germline V gene. This CDR3 is 14 amino acids long. Trimming stripped 4 bases from V and 1 base from J, with 8 bases between. In nucleotides, the CDR3 is TGCGCCAGCAGTGTGGGAGGGTCTGGAAACACCATATATTTT. This codes for CASSVGGSGNTIYF.

This clone occurred many times. The chain uses TRBV28 and TRBJ2-2; 9 bases fit TRBD1. The CDR3 is made up of 16 amino acids. With 9 bases clipped from V and 0 bases from J, the junction kept 8 bases outside the gene matches. Germline V CDR1 and CDR2: MDHEN, SYDVKM. The CDR3 bases are TGTGCCAGTGACCGGGGGACAGGGACGAACACCGGGGAGCTGTTTTTT. It yields the protein CASDRGTGTNTGELFF.

V and J are TRBV5-1 and TRBJ1-6; D is possibly TRBD1 (6 bases). This CDR3 has 15 residues. V was clipped by 3 bases and J by 9 bases, with 16 bases between them. Germline-derived CDR1 and CDR2 are SGHRS and YFSETQ. CDR3 region: CASSWGPEGGSPLHF. Here the CDR3 DNA reads TGCGCCAGCAGCTGGGGTCCCGAGGGGGGTTCACCCCTCCACTTT.

This clone was recorded a few times. The chain employs TRBV18 and TRBJ1-1, with D maybe TRBD1 (6 bases). The germline V gene has CDR1 KGHSH and CDR2 LQKENI. The CDR3 is 16 amino acids. Trimming took 5 bases from V and 0 from J, leaving 16 bases between them. The CDR3, as DNA: TGTGCCAGCTCAACAAGGGGGGCGGCTGTGAACACTGAAGCTTTCTTT. It codes for CASSTRGAAVNTEAFF.

This clone came up many times. Its ends do not fully match the called genes, so a read error is possible. The same CDR3 also results from other DNA sequences found in this sample. This chain connects TRBV4-1 to TRBJ2-5; 9 bases are shared with TRBD1. CDR1 is MGHRA and CDR2 is YSYEKL in the germline V gene. The CDR3 contains 15 residues. DNA for the CDR3: TGTGCCAGCAGCCAAGACGGGACAGGGTACGAGACCCAGTACTTC. Translation gives CASSQDGTGYETQYF.

This clone showed up many times. V usage is TRBV28 and J usage is TRBJ2-3; 8 bases match TRBD2. Germline V CDR1 and CDR2: MDHEN, SYDVKM. J was trimmed by 5 bases and V by 5 bases; bases with no gene match: 9. This CDR3 has 15 amino acids. CDR3 coding DNA: TGTGCCAGCAGTGTTGCGGGGGGCGGGGAAGATACGCAGTATTTT. Amino acids: CASSVAGGGEDTQYF.

This clone was picked up many times. The junction does not match germline at one end; this may be a read error. The gene calls are TRBV29-1 and TRBJ2-5; the D gene could be TRBD1 or TRBD2 (5 bases each). The length of the CDR3 is 12 residues. The germline V gene has CDR1 SQVTM and CDR2 ANQGSEA. CDR3: CSVEEGPETQYF. CDR3 DNA: TGCAGCGTGGAAGAGGGGCCGGAGACCCAGTACTTC.

A remark on this clone: This may be a read error, as it is one base from a much larger clone. This chain joins TRBV9 and TRBJ1-5, with TRBD1 identical over 9 bases. Germline CDR1 and CDR2: SGDLS and YYNGEE. CDR3 length: 15 residues. CDR3 sequence reads: CTSSRHRGLGQPQHF. The CDR3 nucleotides read TGTACCAGCAGCCGACACAGGGGGCTAGGTCAGCCCCAGCATTTT.